This T cell receptor (beta chain) derives from a study of spatial heterogeneity in lung cancer. Study-level information: The follow-up PBMC samples were sequenced whenever they were available. The median time to follow-up was two to three years after resection. Each time, sequencing found more beta-chain sequences than alpha-chain sequences.

As regards this clonotype: The target antigen is unknown.

Germline V gene lookup returns CDR1 DFQATT and CDR2 SNEGSKA (reference sequence). V shed 0 bases and J shed 3 bases, with 5 bases lying between them. CDR3 length: 13 residues. Time point noted: blood at routine non-recurrence follow-up after resection. The study sequenced unsorted whole RNA from tumor, nontumor lung or frozen PBMC. Each CDR3 protein gets one entry after TCRdb re-called the 5' RACE reads with MiXCR. The data contain tens of thousands of distinct CDR3 sequences, approximately 19% of them singletons. General observations from the study: Ubiquitous expanded tumor TCRs appeared in blood more at resection than follow-up.

The J gene is TRBJ2-2, the V gene TRBV20-1; D call uncertain. This TCR was recovered from a male donor with early-stage non-small cell lung cancer. Here the sequenced sample was PBMCs, taken at follow-up. The CDR3 reads CSARDWYTGELFF. The CDR3 DNA sequence: TGCAGTGCTAGAGATTGGTACACCGGGGAGCTGTTTTTT.